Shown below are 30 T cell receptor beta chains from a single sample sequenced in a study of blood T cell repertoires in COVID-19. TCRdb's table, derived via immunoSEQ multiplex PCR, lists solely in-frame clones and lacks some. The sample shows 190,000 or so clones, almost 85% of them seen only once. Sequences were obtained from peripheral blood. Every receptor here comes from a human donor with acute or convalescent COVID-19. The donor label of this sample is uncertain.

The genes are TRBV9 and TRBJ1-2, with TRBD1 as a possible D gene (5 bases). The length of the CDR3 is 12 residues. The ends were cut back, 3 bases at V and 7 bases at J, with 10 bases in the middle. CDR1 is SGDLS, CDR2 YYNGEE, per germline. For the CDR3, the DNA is TGTGCCAGCAGCGACAGGATAGGTGGCTACACCTTC. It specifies CASSDRIGGYTF.

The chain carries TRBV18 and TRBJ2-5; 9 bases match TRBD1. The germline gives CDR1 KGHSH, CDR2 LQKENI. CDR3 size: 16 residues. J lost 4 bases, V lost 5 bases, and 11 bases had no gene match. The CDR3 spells CASSGTGSFIRETQYF. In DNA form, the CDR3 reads TGTGCCAGCTCAGGGACAGGGTCTTTTATTCGAGAGACCCAGTACTTC.

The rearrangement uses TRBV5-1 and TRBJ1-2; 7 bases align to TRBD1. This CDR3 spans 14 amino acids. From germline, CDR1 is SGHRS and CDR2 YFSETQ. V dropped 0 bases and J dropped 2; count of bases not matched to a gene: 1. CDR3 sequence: CASSLGGQNYGYTF. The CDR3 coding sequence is TGCGCCAGCAGCTTGGGGGGACAGAACTATGGCTACACCTTC.

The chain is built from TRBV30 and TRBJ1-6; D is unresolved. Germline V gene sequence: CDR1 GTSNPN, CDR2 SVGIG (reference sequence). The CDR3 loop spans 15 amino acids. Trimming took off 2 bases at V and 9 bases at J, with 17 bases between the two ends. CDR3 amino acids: CAWSRRTGIRSPLHF. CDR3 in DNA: TGTGCCTGGAGTCGCCGGACGGGGATTCGTTCACCCCTCCACTTT.

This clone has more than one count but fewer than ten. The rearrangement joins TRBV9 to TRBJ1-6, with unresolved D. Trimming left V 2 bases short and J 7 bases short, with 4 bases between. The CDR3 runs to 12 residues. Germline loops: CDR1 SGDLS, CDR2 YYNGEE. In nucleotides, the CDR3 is TGTGCCAGCAGCGTGGAGAATTCACCCCTCCACTTT. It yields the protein CASSVENSPLHF.

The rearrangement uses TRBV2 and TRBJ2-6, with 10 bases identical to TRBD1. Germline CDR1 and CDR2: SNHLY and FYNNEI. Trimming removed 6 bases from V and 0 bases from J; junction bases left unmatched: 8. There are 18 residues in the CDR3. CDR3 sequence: CASSLRGDRGSGANVLTF. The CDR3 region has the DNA TGTGCCAGCAGCCTTCGCGGGGACAGGGGCTCTGGGGCCAACGTCCTGACTTTC. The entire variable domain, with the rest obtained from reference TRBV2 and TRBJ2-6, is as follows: EPEVTQTPSHQVTQMGQEVILRCVPISNHLYFYWYRQILGQKVEFLVSFYNNEISEKSEIFDDQFSVERPDGSNFTLKIRSTKLEDSAMYFCASSLRGDRGSGANVLTFGAGSRLTVL.

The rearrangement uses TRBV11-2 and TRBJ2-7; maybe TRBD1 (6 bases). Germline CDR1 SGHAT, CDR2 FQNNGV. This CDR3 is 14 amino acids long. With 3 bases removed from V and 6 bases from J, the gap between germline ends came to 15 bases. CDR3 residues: CASSLPGHTTEQYF. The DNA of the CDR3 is TGTGCCAGCAGCTTGCCGGGACATACAACCGAGCAGTACTTC.

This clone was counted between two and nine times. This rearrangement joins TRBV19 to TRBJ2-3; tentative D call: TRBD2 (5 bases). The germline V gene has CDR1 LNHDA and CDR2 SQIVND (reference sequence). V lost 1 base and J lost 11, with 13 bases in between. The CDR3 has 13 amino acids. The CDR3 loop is CASSIGLVEGQYF. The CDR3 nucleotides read TGTGCCAGTAGTATAGGTTTGGTCGAGGGGCAGTATTTT.

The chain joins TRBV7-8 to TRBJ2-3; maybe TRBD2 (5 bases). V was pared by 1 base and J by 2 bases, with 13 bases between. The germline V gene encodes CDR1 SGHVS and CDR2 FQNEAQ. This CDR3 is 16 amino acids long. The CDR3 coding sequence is TGTGCCAGCAGCTTAGGGATAGCGTCTTCCACAGATACGCAGTATTTT. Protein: CASSLGIASSTDTQYF. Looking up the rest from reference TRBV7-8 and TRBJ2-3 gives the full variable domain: GAGVSQSPRYKVAKRGQDVALRCDPISGHVSLFWYQQALGQGPEFLTYFQNEAQLDKSGLPSDRFFAERPEGSVSTLKIQRTQQEDSAVYLCASSLGIASSTDTQYFGPGTRLTVL.

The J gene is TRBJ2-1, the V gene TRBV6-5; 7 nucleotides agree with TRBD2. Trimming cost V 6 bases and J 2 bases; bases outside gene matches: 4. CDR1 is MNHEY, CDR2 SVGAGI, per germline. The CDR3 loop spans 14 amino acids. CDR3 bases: TGTGCCAGCAGCGTAGCGGGTACCTACAATGAGCAGTTCTTC. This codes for CASSVAGTYNEQFF.

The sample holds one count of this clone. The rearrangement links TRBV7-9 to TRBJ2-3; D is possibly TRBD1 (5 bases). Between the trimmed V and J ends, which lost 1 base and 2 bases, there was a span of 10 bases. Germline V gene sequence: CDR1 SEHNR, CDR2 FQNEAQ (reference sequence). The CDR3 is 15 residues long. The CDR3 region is CASSLEQVITDTQYF. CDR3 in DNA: TGTGCCAGCAGCTTAGAACAGGTTATCACAGATACGCAGTATTTT.

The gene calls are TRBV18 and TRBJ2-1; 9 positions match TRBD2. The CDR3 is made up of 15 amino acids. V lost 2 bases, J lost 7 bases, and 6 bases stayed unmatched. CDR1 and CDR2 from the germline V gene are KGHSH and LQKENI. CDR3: CASSPLTSGLNEQFF. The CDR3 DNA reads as TGTGCCAGCTCACCATTAACTAGCGGGCTAAATGAGCAGTTCTTC. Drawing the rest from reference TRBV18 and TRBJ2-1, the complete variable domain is NAGVMQNPRHLVRRRGQEARLRCSPMKGHSHVYWYRQLPEEGLKFMVYLQKENIIDESGMPKERFSAEFPKEGPSILRIQQVVRGDSAAYFCASSPLTSGLNEQFFGPGTRLTVL.

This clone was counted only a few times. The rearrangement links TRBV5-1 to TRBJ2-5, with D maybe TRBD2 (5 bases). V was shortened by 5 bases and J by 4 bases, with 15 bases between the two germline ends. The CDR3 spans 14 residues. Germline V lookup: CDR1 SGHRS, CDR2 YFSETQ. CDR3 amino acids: CASSARPGRETQYF. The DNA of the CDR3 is TGCGCCAGCAGTGCTAGACCGGGGAGAGAGACCCAGTACTTC.

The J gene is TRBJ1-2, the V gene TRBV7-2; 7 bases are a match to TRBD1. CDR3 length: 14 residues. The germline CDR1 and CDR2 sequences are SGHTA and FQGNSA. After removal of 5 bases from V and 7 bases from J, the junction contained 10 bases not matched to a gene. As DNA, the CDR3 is TGTGCCAGCAGCCTAGGGACAGATCTTGGTGGCTACACCTTC. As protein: CASSLGTDLGGYTF.

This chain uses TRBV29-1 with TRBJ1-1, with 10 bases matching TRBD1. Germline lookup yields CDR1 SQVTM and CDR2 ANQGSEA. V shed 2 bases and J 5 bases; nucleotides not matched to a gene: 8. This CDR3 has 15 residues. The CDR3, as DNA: TGCAGCGTTGAATTTGGACAGGGGGTGCGGACTGAAGCTTTCTTT. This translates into CSVEFGQGVRTEAFF.

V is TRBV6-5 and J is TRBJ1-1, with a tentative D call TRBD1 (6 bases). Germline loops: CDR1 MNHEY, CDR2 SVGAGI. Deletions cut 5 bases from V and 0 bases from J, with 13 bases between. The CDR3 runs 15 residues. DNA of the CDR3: TGTGCCAGCAGTCCCCAGGACAGATTGAACACTGAAGCTTTCTTT. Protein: CASSPQDRLNTEAFF.

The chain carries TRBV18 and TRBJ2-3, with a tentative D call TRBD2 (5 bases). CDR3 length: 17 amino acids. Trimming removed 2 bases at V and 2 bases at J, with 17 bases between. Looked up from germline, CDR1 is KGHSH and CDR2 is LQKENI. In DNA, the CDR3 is TGTGCCAGCTCACCAAATCAAGCGGCCGCCTTCACAGATACGCAGTATTTT. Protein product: CASSPNQAAAFTDTQYF.

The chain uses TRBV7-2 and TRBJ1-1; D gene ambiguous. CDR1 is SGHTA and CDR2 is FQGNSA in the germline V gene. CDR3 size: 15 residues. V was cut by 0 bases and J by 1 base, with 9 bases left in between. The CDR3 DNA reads TGTGCCAGCAGCTTAGCACAGTCTCCGAACACTGAAGCTTTCTTT. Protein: CASSLAQSPNTEAFF. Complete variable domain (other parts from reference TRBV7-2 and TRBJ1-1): GAGVSQSPSNKVTEKGKDVELRCDPISGHTALYWYRQSLGQGLEFLIYFQGNSAPDKSGLPSDRFSAERTGGSVSTLTIQRTQQEDSAVYLCASSLAQSPNTEAFFGQGTRLTVV.

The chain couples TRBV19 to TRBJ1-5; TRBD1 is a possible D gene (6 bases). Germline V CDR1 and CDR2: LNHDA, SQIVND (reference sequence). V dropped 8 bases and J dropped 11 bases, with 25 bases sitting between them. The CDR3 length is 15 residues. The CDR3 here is CASARGGGRRGTQHF. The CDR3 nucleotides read TGTGCCAGTGCGCGTGGCGGGGGGCGCCGGGGGACCCAGCATTTT.

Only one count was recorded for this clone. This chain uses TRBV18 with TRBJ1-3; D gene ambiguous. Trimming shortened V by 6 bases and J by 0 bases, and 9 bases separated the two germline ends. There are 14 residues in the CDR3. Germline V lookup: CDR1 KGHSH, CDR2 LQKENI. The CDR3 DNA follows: TGTGCCAGCTCTACAGTTGACTCTGGAAACACCATATATTTT. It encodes CASSTVDSGNTIYF.

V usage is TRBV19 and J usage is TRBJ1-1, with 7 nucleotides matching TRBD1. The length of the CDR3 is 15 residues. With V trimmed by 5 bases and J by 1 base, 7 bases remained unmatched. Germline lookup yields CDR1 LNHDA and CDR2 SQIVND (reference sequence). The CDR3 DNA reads TGTGCCAGTAGTCTGGGCACAGGGGCGAACACTGAAGCTTTCTTT. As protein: CASSLGTGANTEAFF.

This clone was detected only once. CDR3 protein: CAISESVGAGEQYF. The DNA of the CDR3 is TGTGCCATCAGTGAGTCGGTTGGGGCTGGCGAGCAGTACTTC. The rearrangement joins TRBV10-3 to TRBJ2-7; TRBD1 is a possible D gene (5 bases). The CDR3 runs 14 residues. V lost 0 bases to trimming and J lost 6 bases, with 12 bases between them. Germline V gene sequence: CDR1 ENHRY, CDR2 SYGVKD.

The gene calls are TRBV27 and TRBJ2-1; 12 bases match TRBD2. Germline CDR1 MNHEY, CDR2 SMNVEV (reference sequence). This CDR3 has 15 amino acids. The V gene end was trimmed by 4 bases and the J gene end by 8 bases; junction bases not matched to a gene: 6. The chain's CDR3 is CASSSPGLAGDEQFF. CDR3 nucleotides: TGTGCCAGCAGTTCACCGGGACTAGCGGGTGATGAGCAGTTCTTC.

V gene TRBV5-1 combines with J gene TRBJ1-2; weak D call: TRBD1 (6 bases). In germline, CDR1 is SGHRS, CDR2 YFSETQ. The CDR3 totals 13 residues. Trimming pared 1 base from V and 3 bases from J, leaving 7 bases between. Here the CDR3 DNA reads TGCGCCAGCAGCTTGTCAGGGGACTATGGCTACACCTTC. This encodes CASSLSGDYGYTF.

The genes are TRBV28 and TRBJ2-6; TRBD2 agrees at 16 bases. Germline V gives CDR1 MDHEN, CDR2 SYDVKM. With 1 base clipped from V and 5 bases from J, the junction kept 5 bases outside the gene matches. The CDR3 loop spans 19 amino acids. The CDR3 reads CASSLSGLAGGGWANVLTF. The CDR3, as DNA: TGTGCCAGCAGTTTATCGGGACTAGCGGGAGGGGGTTGGGCCAACGTCCTGACTTTC.

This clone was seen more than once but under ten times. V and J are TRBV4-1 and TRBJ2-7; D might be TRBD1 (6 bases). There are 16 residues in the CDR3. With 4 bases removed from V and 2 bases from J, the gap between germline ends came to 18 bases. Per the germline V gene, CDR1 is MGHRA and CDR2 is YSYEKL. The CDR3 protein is CASSPTRTGPPYEQYF. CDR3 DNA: TGCGCCAGCAGCCCGACCCGAACAGGGCCCCCCTACGAGCAGTACTTC.

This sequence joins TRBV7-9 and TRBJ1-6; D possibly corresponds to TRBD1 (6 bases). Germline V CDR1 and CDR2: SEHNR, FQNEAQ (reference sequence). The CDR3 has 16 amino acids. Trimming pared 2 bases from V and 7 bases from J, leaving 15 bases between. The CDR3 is CASSLSTGSKNSPLHF. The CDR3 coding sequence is TGTGCCAGCAGCTTATCCACAGGGAGTAAAAATTCACCCCTCCACTTT.

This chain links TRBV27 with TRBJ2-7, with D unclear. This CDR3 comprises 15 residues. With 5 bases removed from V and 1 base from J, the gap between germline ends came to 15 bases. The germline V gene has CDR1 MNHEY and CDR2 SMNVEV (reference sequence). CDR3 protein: CASSTRSQASYEQYF. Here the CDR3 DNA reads TGTGCCAGCAGTACCCGGAGTCAAGCTTCCTACGAGCAGTACTTC.

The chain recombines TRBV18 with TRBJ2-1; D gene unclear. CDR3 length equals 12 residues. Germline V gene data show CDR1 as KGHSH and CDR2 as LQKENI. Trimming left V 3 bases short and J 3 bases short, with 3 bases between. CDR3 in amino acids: CASSPGYNEQFF. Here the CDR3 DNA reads TGTGCCAGCTCACCCGGCTACAATGAGCAGTTCTTC.

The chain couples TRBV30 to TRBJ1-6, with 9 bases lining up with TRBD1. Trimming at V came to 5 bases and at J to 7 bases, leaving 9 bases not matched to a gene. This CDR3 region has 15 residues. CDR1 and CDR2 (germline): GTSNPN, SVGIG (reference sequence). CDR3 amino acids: CAWGYRDRENSPLHF. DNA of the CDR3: TGTGCCTGGGGATACCGGGACAGGGAGAATTCACCCCTCCACTTT. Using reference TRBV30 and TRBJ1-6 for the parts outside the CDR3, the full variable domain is SQTIHQWPATLVQPVGSPLSLECTVEGTSNPNLYWYRQAAGRGLQLLFYSVGIGQISSEVPQNLSASRPQDRQFILSSKKLLLSDSGFYLCAWGYRDRENSPLHFGNGTRLTVT.